What follows describes a single TCR beta chain. The sample comes from a study of blood T cell repertoires in COVID-19. Only in-frame clones appear in the TCRdb table, and some are missing; sequencing was by immunoSEQ multiplex PCR. The sample consists of 150,000 to 200,000 clones, around 80% of them appearing once. CDR3 length equals 14 residues. Germline trimming cut 3 bases from V and 6 bases from J; bases unmatched to any gene: 8. The germline V gene encodes CDR1 WNHNN and CDR2 SYGVQD (reference sequence). The source material was peripheral blood. The sequence was collected from a woman older than 75 with active or convalescent COVID-19. The gene calls are TRBV10-1 and TRBJ2-7; 7 bases line up with TRBD2. The CDR3 bases are TGCGCCAGCAGTGACCGACTAGCTGCAGGCGAGCAGTACTTC. Protein sequence: CASSDRLAAGEQYF.